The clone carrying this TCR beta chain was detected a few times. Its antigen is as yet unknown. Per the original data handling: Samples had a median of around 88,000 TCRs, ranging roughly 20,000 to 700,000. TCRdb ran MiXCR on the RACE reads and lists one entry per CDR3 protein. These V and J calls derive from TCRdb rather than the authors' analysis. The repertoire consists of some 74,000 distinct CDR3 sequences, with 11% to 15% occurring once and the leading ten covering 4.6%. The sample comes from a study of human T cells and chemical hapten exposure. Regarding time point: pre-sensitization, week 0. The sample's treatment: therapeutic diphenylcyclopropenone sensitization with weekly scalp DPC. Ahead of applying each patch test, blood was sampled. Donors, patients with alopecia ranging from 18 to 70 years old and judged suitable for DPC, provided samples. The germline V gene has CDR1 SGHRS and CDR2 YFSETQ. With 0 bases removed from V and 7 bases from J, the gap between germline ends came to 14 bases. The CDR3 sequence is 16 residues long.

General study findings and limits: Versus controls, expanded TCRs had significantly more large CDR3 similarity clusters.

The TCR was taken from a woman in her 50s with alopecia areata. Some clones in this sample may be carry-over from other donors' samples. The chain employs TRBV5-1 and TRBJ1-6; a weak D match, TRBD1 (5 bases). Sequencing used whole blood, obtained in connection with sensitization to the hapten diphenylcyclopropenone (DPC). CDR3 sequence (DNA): TGCGCCAGCAGCTTGGATTCCGGGGGACGAAATTCACCCCTCCACTTT. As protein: CASSLDSGGRNSPLHF.